This is a list of T cell receptor beta chains from one sample in a study of vaccination and CD4 T cells after COVID-19. The antigens these receptors bind are not known. TCRdb re-derived calls from the PCR reads in MiXCR, one entry per CDR3 protein. The sample carries about 14,000 distinct CDR3 sequences, 50% to 75% recorded once. The material sequenced was CD4+ T cells from blood, cultured in vitro. These receptors originate from a human donor who had recovered from COVID-19. Both conserved end residues are part of each CDR3. Each record gives: V gene, D gene, clone size, J gene, CDR3 protein, CDR3 DNA. A D gene is named only where the DNA matches it firmly. Expanded clones get a size class; other rows say once, few or many, or leave the size out.

>TRBV5-1|TRBD1|few|TRBJ1-6
CASSWTGENLNSPLHF
TGCGCCAGCAGCTGGACAGGGGAAAACCTTAATTCACCCCTCCACTTT
>TRBV2|TRBD2|once|TRBJ2-7
CASRGPSGVGEQYF
TGTGCCAGCAGGGGCCCTAGCGGAGTGGGGGAGCAGTACTTC
>TRBV7-2|NA|NA|TRBJ1-2
CASSLEANNYGYTF
TGTGCCAGCAGCTTAGAGGCGAATAACTATGGCTACACCTTC
>TRBV6-1|TRBD1|few|TRBJ1-5
CASSLDRGYQPQHF
TGTGCCAGCAGCCTGGACAGGGGGTACCAGCCCCAGCATTTT
>TRBV7-2|NA|NA|TRBJ2-3
CASSPSYTDTQYF
TGTGCCAGCAGCCCCTCTTACACAGATACGCAGTATTTT
>TRBV20-1|TRBD1|NA|TRBJ1-5
CSARDRTHQPQHF
TGCAGTGCTAGGGACAGGACACATCAGCCCCAGCATTTT
>TRBV6-2/TRBV6-3|NA|once|TRBJ1-5
CASSYGGDSQPQHF
TGTGCCAGCAGTTATGGGGGGGATAGTCAGCCCCAGCATTTT
>TRBV20-1|NA|NA|TRBJ1-1
CSARRGGTEAFF
TGCAGTGCTAGAAGAGGGGGTACTGAAGCTTTCTTT
>TRBV7-6|TRBD2|few|TRBJ2-3
CATAREEVTDTQYF
TGTGCCACTGCGCGGGAGGAGGTCACAGATACGCAGTATTTT
>TRBV14|NA|once|TRBJ2-5
CASSRSRETQYF
TGTGCCAGCAGCCGGAGTCGGGAGACCCAGTACTTC
>TRBV6-2/TRBV6-3|TRBD2|NA|TRBJ2-5
CASSYPASGTGETQYF
TGTGCCAGCAGTTATCCGGCTAGCGGGACGGGGGAGACCCAGTACTTC
>TRBV6-1|NA|NA|TRBJ2-2
CASSPSGTGELFF
TGTGCCAGCAGTCCCAGTGGAACCGGGGAGCTGTTTTTT
>TRBV20-1|NA|few|TRBJ2-5
CSARRGLGYQETQYF
TGCAGTGCTCGAAGGGGACTGGGGTACCAAGAGACCCAGTACTTC
>TRBV29-1|NA|NA|TRBJ1-5
CSVALGAGVNQPQHF
TGCAGCGTCGCCTTGGGGGCAGGAGTCAATCAGCCCCAGCATTTT
>TRBV7-9|TRBD1|few|TRBJ2-1
CASLTYRGNEQFF
TGTGCCAGCTTGACTTACAGGGGCAATGAGCAGTTCTTC
>TRBV4-1|NA|NA|TRBJ1-6
CASSNFARQDNSPLHF
TGCGCCAGCAGCAATTTTGCGCGGCAGGACAATTCACCCCTCCACTTT
>TRBV7-9|TRBD1|NA|TRBJ1-1
CASSLTAGGAFF
TGTGCCAGCAGCTTAACAGCAGGGGGGGCTTTCTTT
>TRBV27|NA|NA|TRBJ2-4
CTSSLWTVLAKNIQYF
TGCACCAGCAGTTTATGGACAGTACTAGCCAAAAACATTCAGTACTTC
>TRBV27|NA|NA|TRBJ2-6
CASSLGNETGLSGANVLTF
TGTGCCAGCAGTTTAGGAAACGAGACAGGCCTCTCTGGGGCCAACGTCCTGACTTTC
>TRBV20-1|NA|NA|TRBJ2-1
CSARGGAEQFF
TGCAGTGCTAGAGGGGGGGCTGAGCAGTTCTTC
>TRBV25-1|TRBD1|NA|TRBJ2-1
CASSATGNYNEQFF
TGTGCCAGCAGTGCGACAGGGAACTACAATGAGCAGTTCTTC
>TRBV30|TRBD1|NA|TRBJ1-6
CAWSSTGGSSPLHF
TGTGCCTGGAGTAGCACAGGGGGTAGCTCACCCCTCCACTTT
>TRBV14|NA|NA|TRBJ2-5
CASSSGVKETQYF
TGTGCCAGCAGCTCCGGGGTTAAAGAGACCCAGTACTTC
>TRBV5-1|NA|NA|TRBJ2-5
CASSSLLDRSYQETQYF
TGCGCCAGCAGCTCTCTATTAGACAGGAGCTACCAAGAGACCCAGTACTTC
>TRBV20-1|TRBD1|few|TRBJ2-2
CSATAGTGGDTGELFF
TGCAGTGCTACAGCCGGGACAGGGGGCGACACCGGGGAGCTGTTTTTT
>TRBV6-1|TRBD2|few|TRBJ2-3
CASRTGLATDTQYF
TGTGCCAGCAGAACCGGACTAGCCACAGATACGCAGTATTTT
>TRBV6-2/TRBV6-3|TRBD1|once|TRBJ1-2
CASIPDRAHGYTF
TGTGCCAGCATCCCGGACAGGGCTCACGGCTACACCTTC
>TRBV10-2|NA|NA|TRBJ2-2
CASRNTGELFF
TGCGCCAGCAGGAACACCGGGGAGCTGTTTTTT
>TRBV30|TRBD1|NA|TRBJ1-5
CAWSPRQGGGQPQHF
TGTGCCTGGAGTCCCCGACAGGGGGGAGGTCAGCCCCAGCATTTT
>TRBV20-1|NA|NA|TRBJ1-3
CSASGTGGNTIYF
TGCAGTGCTAGTGGAACAGGCGGAAACACCATATATTTT
>TRBV6-1|NA|NA|TRBJ1-5
CASSEGIRDRVSNQPQHF
TGCGCCAGCAGTGAGGGAATCCGGGACCGAGTAAGCAATCAGCCCCAGCATTTT
>TRBV27|NA|NA|TRBJ2-3
CASRPTWDTQYF
TGTGCCAGCAGGCCAACTTGGGATACGCAGTATTTT
>TRBV6-2/TRBV6-3|TRBD1|NA|TRBJ1-1
CASSFRGLERTEAFF
TGTGCCAGCAGTTTCAGGGGGCTTGAGAGGACTGAAGCTTTCTTT
>TRBV27|TRBD1|NA|TRBJ1-2
CASSVTAHRGPGGTINYGYTF
TGTGCCAGCAGTGTCACTGCCCACAGGGGGCCGGGGGGGACCATTAACTATGGCTACACCTTC
>TRBV30|TRBD1|few|TRBJ1-2
CASDRGKYGYTF
TGTGCCAGTGACAGGGGCAAGTATGGCTACACCTTC
>TRBV20-1|TRBD2|few|TRBJ2-7
CSARDGGLAGVGDEQYF
TGCAGTGCTAGAGATGGAGGGCTAGCGGGAGTCGGCGACGAGCAGTACTTC
>TRBV27|TRBD1|NA|TRBJ2-6
CASGTANRKWLSGANVLTF
TGTGCCAGCGGGACAGCAAACCGAAAATGGCTCTCTGGGGCCAACGTCCTGACTTTC
>TRBV15|TRBD1|few|TRBJ1-3
CATSRDLNVQGASGNTIYF
TGTGCCACCAGCAGAGATCTCAACGTTCAGGGGGCTAGTGGAAACACCATATATTTT
>TRBV20-1|TRBD1|NA|TRBJ1-2
CSASGTGGWGYTF
TGCAGTGCTTCCGGGACAGGGGGCTGGGGCTACACCTTC
>TRBV7-9|NA|NA|TRBJ2-3
CASSTLRQRDTDTQYF
TGTGCCAGCAGCACCTTAAGACAGAGGGACACAGATACGCAGTATTTT
>TRBV7-2|NA|few|TRBJ2-1
CASSLGYSSNEQFF
TGTGCCAGCAGCTTAGGGTATTCCAGCAATGAGCAGTTCTTC
>TRBV19|NA|NA|TRBJ2-7
CATSDSRYEQYF
TGTGCCACCTCGGACAGTCGGTACGAGCAGTACTTC
>TRBV20-1|TRBD2|NA|TRBJ2-7
CSARDVREGQYEQYF
TGCAGTGCTAGAGATGTGCGGGAGGGCCAATACGAGCAGTACTTC
>TRBV27|TRBD1|NA|TRBJ1-2
CASSPRTGLPRGYTF
TGTGCCAGCAGTCCTCGGACAGGGTTGCCTAGGGGCTACACCTTC
>TRBV6-1|TRBD1|NA|TRBJ2-5
CASSAGQGRQETQYF
TGTGCCAGCAGTGCAGGACAGGGGAGACAAGAGACCCAGTACTTC
>TRBV27|TRBD1|NA|TRBJ1-1
CASTKTGGGMNTEAFF
TGTGCCAGCACCAAGACAGGGGGGGGAATGAACACTGAAGCTTTCTTT
>TRBV27|NA|NA|TRBJ1-1
CASSLGRADGEAFF
TGTGCCAGCAGTTTAGGACGCGCCGACGGTGAAGCTTTCTTT
>TRBV19|TRBD1|NA|TRBJ1-1
CASGGQGVLGDTEAFF
TGTGCCAGTGGGGGACAGGGGGTGCTTGGGGACACTGAAGCTTTCTTT
>TRBV6-1|NA|NA|TRBJ1-6
CASTRDRNSPLHF
TGTGCCAGCACGCGGGATCGGAATTCACCCCTCCACTTT
>TRBV6-2/TRBV6-3|NA|NA|TRBJ2-3
CASRFRQKHTDTQYF
TGTGCCAGCAGGTTTAGACAGAAACACACAGATACGCAGTATTTT
>TRBV11-3|TRBD1|NA|TRBJ2-1
CASNEDRDRVYNEQFF
TGTGCCAGCAACGAGGACCGGGACAGGGTATACAATGAGCAGTTCTTC
>TRBV7-8|TRBD1|few|TRBJ1-3
CASSSRQGRPGNTIYF
TGTGCCAGCAGCTCCAGACAGGGGCGGCCTGGAAACACCATATATTTT
>TRBV28|NA|NA|TRBJ1-2
CASGVGTGDYGYTF
TGTGCCAGTGGAGTTGGAACTGGGGACTATGGCTACACCTTC
>TRBV12-3/TRBV12-4|NA|NA|TRBJ1-6
CATRVSGNSPLHF
TGTGCCACCCGTGTGTCGGGAAATTCCCCCCTCCACTTT
>TRBV20-1|NA|NA|TRBJ2-2
CSASFSWNTGELFF
TGCAGTGCTAGTTTCAGTTGGAACACCGGGGAGCTGTTTTTT
>TRBV6-5|TRBD1|NA|TRBJ1-5
CASSYRDRNQPQHF
TGTGCCAGCAGTTACCGGGACAGAAATCAGCCCCAGCATTTT
>TRBV12-3/TRBV12-4|NA|NA|TRBJ1-5
CASSTGSNQPQHF
TGTGCCAGCAGCACAGGGTCAAATCAGCCCCAGCATTTT
>TRBV2|NA|NA|TRBJ2-5
CASSDLPPVTQETQYF
TGTGCCAGCAGTGACCTCCCCCCGGTAACCCAAGAGACCCAGTACTTC
>TRBV2|TRBD2|NA|TRBJ2-3
CASRIAGDTDTQYF
TGTGCCAGCAGGATAGCGGGGGACACAGATACGCAGTATTTT